A single sample is the source of the 32 T cell receptor beta chains below, sequenced in a study of cytomegalovirus exposure and HLA in healthy donors. 13 Jbeta primers and 60 Vbeta primers were used for the PCR. TCRdb keeps only in-frame clones here, not all; method: immunoSEQ multiplex PCR. This table has under 95,000 clones, around 82% appearing once. Sequenced: PBMCs. These receptor sequences come from a male donor in good health and CMV-seronegative.

The J gene is TRBJ2-7, the V gene TRBV11-2; 12 bases agree with TRBD2. V trimming: 5 bases; J trimming: 3 bases; junction bases outside the gene matches: 8. The CDR3 runs 16 residues. Per the germline V gene, CDR1 is SGHAT and CDR2 is FQNNGV. CDR3 protein: CASSPQLAGGGYEQYF. The CDR3 DNA follows: TGTGCCAGCAGCCCGCAGCTAGCGGGAGGGGGCTACGAGCAGTACTTC. The entire variable domain, with the rest obtained from reference TRBV11-2 and TRBJ2-7, is as follows: EAGVAQSPRYKIIEKRQSVAFWCNPISGHATLYWYQQILGQGPKLLIQFQNNGVVDDSQLPKDRFSAERLKGVDSTLKIQPAKLEDSAVYLCASSPQLAGGGYEQYFGPGTRLTVT.

The chain joins TRBV11-2 to TRBJ1-1; D might be TRBD1 (5 bases). CDR1 SGHAT and CDR2 FQNNGV come from the germline V gene. This CDR3 has 15 residues. V lost 5 bases to trimming and J lost 5 bases, with 18 bases between them. CDR3 loop: CASSRGGAGETEAFF. CDR3 DNA sequence: TGTGCCAGCAGCCGTGGAGGGGCCGGGGAAACTGAAGCTTTCTTT.

This chain connects TRBV4-3 to TRBJ2-1; a possible D gene is TRBD1 (6 bases). The germline V gene encodes CDR1 LGHNA and CDR2 YSLEER. This CDR3 comprises 19 residues. Trimming shortened V by 0 bases and J by 1 base, and 19 bases separated the two germline ends. CDR3 sequence reads: CASSQDSRSVQGSYNEQFF. CDR3 bases: TGCGCCAGCAGCCAAGACTCCCGGAGCGTACAGGGATCCTACAATGAGCAGTTCTTC.

V usage is TRBV6-1 and J usage is TRBJ1-4, with a weak D call TRBD1 (5 bases). Germline V lookup: CDR1 MNHNS, CDR2 SASEGT. The CDR3 sequence is 14 residues long. V was pared by 5 bases and J by 8 bases, with 15 bases between. The CDR3, as DNA: TGTGCCAGCAGTCCAGGAAGGGGTGTGGAAAAACTGTTTTTT. Residues: CASSPGRGVEKLFF.

V gene TRBV18 combines with J gene TRBJ1-4; D perhaps matches TRBD1 (6 bases). The CDR3 is made up of 15 amino acids. Germline loops: CDR1 KGHSH, CDR2 LQKENI. V was cut by 5 bases and J by 5 bases, with 15 bases left in between. The CDR3 sequence: CASSTRQDQNEKLFF. Written as DNA, the CDR3 is TGTGCCAGCTCAACAAGACAGGACCAAAATGAAAAACTGTTTTTT.

This clone was seen a single time. V and J are TRBV9 and TRBJ2-3; D ambiguous. The CDR3 has 16 amino acids. V shed 0 bases and J shed 2 bases, with 13 bases lying between them. Germline loops: CDR1 SGDLS, CDR2 YYNGEE. The CDR3 sequence: CASSVAPRSSTDTQYF. The CDR3 coding sequence is TGTGCCAGCAGCGTAGCCCCCAGGTCTTCCACAGATACGCAGTATTTT.

This clone was detected only once. V gene TRBV2 combines with J gene TRBJ2-3; D is perhaps TRBD2 (6 bases). From germline, CDR1 is SNHLY and CDR2 FYNNEI. V was clipped by 7 bases and J by 4 bases, with 18 bases between them. The CDR3 loop spans 15 amino acids. The CDR3 here is CASKRAAGHPDTQYF. The CDR3 nucleotides are TGTGCCAGCAAGAGGGCAGCGGGTCATCCAGATACGCAGTATTTT.

The CDR3 sequence: CASRRLAGGPSGDTQYF. CDR3 nucleotide sequence: TGTGCCAGCAGGAGACTAGCGGGAGGGCCGTCGGGGGATACGCAGTATTTT. This chain joins TRBV2 and TRBJ2-3, with 14 bases fitting TRBD2. This CDR3 is built from 17 residues. The ends lost 6 bases at V and 6 bases at J; junction bases unmatched: 11. The germline gives CDR1 SNHLY, CDR2 FYNNEI.

The J gene is TRBJ1-5, the V gene TRBV7-2; no definite D call. The CDR3 is 14 residues long. Germline CDR1 SGHTA, CDR2 FQGNSA. Trimming shortened V by 5 bases and J by 3 bases, and 11 bases separated the two germline ends. Written as DNA, the CDR3 is TGTGCCAGCAGCCTCAGGTTGAACAATCAGCCCCAGCATTTT. It yields the protein CASSLRLNNQPQHF.

This chain links TRBV30 with TRBJ1-5, with 7 positions matching TRBD1. The germline CDR1 and CDR2 sequences are GTSNPN and SVGIG (reference sequence). The ends lost 3 bases at V and 7 bases at J; junction bases unmatched: 6. CDR3 length: 13 residues. Here the CDR3 DNA reads TGTGCCTGGAGCCACAGGGGAGACCAGCCCCAGCATTTT. It encodes CAWSHRGDQPQHF.

This sequence joins TRBV6-4 and TRBJ2-1, with 7 bases identical to TRBD1. With V trimmed by 6 bases and J by 5 bases, 10 bases remained unmatched. Germline CDR1 is MRHNA and CDR2 is SNTAGT. There are 15 residues in the CDR3. In DNA form, the CDR3 reads TGTGCCAGCAGACTACACGGGACAGTAAACAATGAGCAGTTCTTC. Its protein is CASRLHGTVNNEQFF.

The chain carries TRBV7-9 and TRBJ2-7; 7 bases are shared with TRBD1. CDR1 and CDR2 (germline): SEHNR, FQNEAQ (reference sequence). Trimming at V came to 5 bases and at J to 2 bases, leaving 9 bases not matched to a gene. The CDR3 loop spans 15 amino acids. In DNA, the CDR3 is TGTGCCAGCAGCCCCCGGGACAGAATAACCTACGAGCAGTACTTC. It encodes CASSPRDRITYEQYF. Together with reference TRBV7-9 and TRBJ2-7, the CDR3 gives the full variable domain: DTGVSQNPRHKITKRGQNVTFRCDPISEHNRLYWYRQTLGQGPEFLTYFQNEAQLEKSRLLSDRFSAERPKGSFSTLEIQRTEQGDSAMYLCASSPRDRITYEQYFGPGTRLTVT.

Turning to this clone: At one of its ends the junction is not consistent with the germline gene, which may arise from a read error. The chain uses TRBV28 and TRBJ1-2, with D unclear. The germline V gene has CDR1 MDHEN and CDR2 SYDVKM. The CDR3 sequence is 16 residues long. The DNA of the CDR3 is TGTGCCAGCAGTGAAATTTCCAAGGTATCTAACTATGGCTACCCCTTC. Translation gives CASSEISKVSNYGYPF.

The J gene is TRBJ1-5, the V gene TRBV28; weak D call: TRBD1 (5 bases). Germline V CDR1 and CDR2: MDHEN, SYDVKM. The CDR3 contains 14 residues. V was trimmed by 7 bases and J by 6 bases, leaving 16 bases between them. CDR3 bases: TGTGCCAGCATGGTCGCGGGGGAGGTTCAGCCCCAGCATTTT. Encoded protein: CASMVAGEVQPQHF.

This sequence joins TRBV20-1 and TRBJ1-2; D uncertain. V dropped 3 bases and J dropped 8 bases, with 7 bases sitting between them. From germline, CDR1 is DFQATT and CDR2 SNEGSKA (reference sequence). The CDR3 sequence is 10 residues long. CDR3 DNA: TGCAGTGCTAGCGAGTCGGGCTACACCTTC. Translation: CSASESGYTF.

This chain connects TRBV6-5 to TRBJ1-2; 8 nucleotides match TRBD1. CDR3 size: 13 residues. The germline CDR1 and CDR2 sequences are MNHEY and SVGAGI. V gave up 6 bases and J gave up 8 bases; unmatched junction bases: 8. The CDR3 DNA is TGTGCCAGCAGACGGGACAGGTCGGGCGGCTACACCTTC. Residues: CASRRDRSGGYTF.

V is TRBV5-1 and J is TRBJ2-1; D not resolved. The CDR3 consists of 12 residues. V lost 4 bases and J lost 6, with 8 bases in between. Germline values: CDR1 SGHRS, CDR2 YFSETQ. The CDR3 protein is CASSPRLNEQFF. CDR3 DNA sequence: TGCGCCAGCAGCCCCAGACTCAATGAGCAGTTCTTC.

The chain is built from TRBV5-1 and TRBJ2-5; 9 nucleotides match TRBD2. The trim removed 0 bases at V and 11 bases at J, leaving 14 bases unmatched. This CDR3 contains 16 residues. Germline-derived CDR1 and CDR2 are SGHRS and YFSETQ. CDR3 protein: CASSLAPLAGRRQQYF. The DNA for the CDR3 is TGCGCCAGCAGCTTGGCTCCCCTAGCGGGAAGGCGTCAGCAGTACTTC.

The chain employs TRBV15 and TRBJ2-7; D is perhaps TRBD2 (7 bases). The CDR3 loop spans 14 amino acids. Trimming took off 0 bases at V and 6 bases at J, with 12 bases between the two ends. Germline CDR1 is LNHNV and CDR2 is YYDKDF (reference sequence). The CDR3 sequence: CATSRDYRGAEQYF. The CDR3 DNA is TGTGCCACCAGCAGAGATTATCGGGGGGCCGAGCAGTACTTC.

The chain is built from TRBV5-4 and TRBJ2-1; 9 bases match TRBD1. The CDR3 has 16 residues. J gave up 9 bases and V 0 bases, and 10 bases lay outside the gene matches. Germline V CDR1 and CDR2: SGHNT, YYREEE (reference sequence). The CDR3 DNA follows: TGTGCCAGCAGCTTGGCCGGGACAGGGCCCTTTCGTGAGCAGTTCTTC. This translates into CASSLAGTGPFREQFF.

The V and J genes are TRBV7-9 and TRBJ1-5; D unresolved. Trimming left V 3 bases short and J 6 bases short, with 6 bases between. Germline values: CDR1 SEHNR, CDR2 FQNEAQ (reference sequence). The CDR3 runs to 12 residues. CDR3 sequence (DNA): TGTGCCAGCAGCTTGCTCGGTCAGCCCCAGCATTTT. Translated, it gives CASSLLGQPQHF.

This sequence joins TRBV7-2 and TRBJ2-3; possible D gene TRBD1, 6 bases. CDR1 SGHTA and CDR2 FQGNSA come from the germline V gene. Between the trimmed V and J ends, which lost 7 bases and 7 bases, there was a span of 15 bases. The CDR3 consists of 13 residues. CDR3 nucleotides: TGTGCCAGCAACCAGGGGAGAACGTATACGCAGTATTTT. Residues: CASNQGRTYTQYF.

CDR3 sequence (DNA): TGTGCCAGCAGTTTAGGACTAGCGGGGATCTTAGAGACCCAGTACTTC. Translation: CASSLGLAGILETQYF. This sequence joins TRBV6-5 and TRBJ2-5, with 12 positions matching TRBD2. The CDR3 has 16 residues. Trimming cost V 4 bases and J 4 bases; bases outside gene matches: 7. Looked up from germline, CDR1 is MNHEY and CDR2 is SVGAGI.

This chain's CDR3 is CASSPGGVINFF. CDR3 in DNA: TGTGCCAGCAGCCCCGGGGGGGTAATCAATTTCTTC. The chain carries TRBV28 and TRBJ2-1, with TRBD2 matching over 8 bases. After removal of 6 bases from V and 16 bases from J, the junction contained 11 bases not matched to a gene. The CDR3 totals 12 residues. Germline lookup yields CDR1 MDHEN and CDR2 SYDVKM. Full variable domain (outside the CDR3, taken from reference TRBV28 and TRBJ2-1): DVKVTQSSRYLVKRTGEKVFLECVQDMDHENMFWYRQDPGLGLRLIYFSYDVKMKEKGDIPEGYSVSREKKERFSLILESASTNQTSMYLCASSPGGVINFFGPGTRLTVL.

To note about this clone: Additional DNA sequences in this sample encode the identical CDR3. The chain combines TRBV7-2 with TRBJ1-2, with D possibly TRBD1 on 5 matching bases. Germline lookup yields CDR1 SGHTA and CDR2 FQGNSA. Trimming removed 6 bases at V and 4 bases at J, with 21 bases between. The CDR3 totals 16 residues. In nucleotides, the CDR3 is TGTGCCAGCAGTTTGAGCCCGGGACTATTGGGCTATGGCTACACCTTC. This codes for CASSLSPGLLGYGYTF.

V is TRBV27 and J is TRBJ1-1; 7 bases are a match to TRBD1. The CDR3 has 15 residues. Germline CDR1 MNHEY, CDR2 SMNVEV (reference sequence). V lost 3 bases, J lost 7 bases, and 11 bases stayed unmatched. DNA for the CDR3: TGTGCCAGCAGTTTCATGGCGTCAGGGGGTTGTGAAGCTTTCTTT. It specifies CASSFMASGGCEAFF.

The rearrangement uses TRBV5-4 and TRBJ1-1; 9 nucleotides agree with TRBD1. The CDR3 runs to 14 residues. The J segment lost 1 base and the V segment lost 4 bases, leaving 2 bases of the junction unmatched. The germline V gene encodes CDR1 SGHNT and CDR2 YYREEE (reference sequence). The CDR3 protein is CASSKGQGNTEAFF. In nucleotides, the CDR3 is TGTGCCAGCAGCAAGGGACAGGGGAACACTGAAGCTTTCTTT.

J is TRBJ2-4 and V is TRBV15; tentatively, D is TRBD1 (7 bases). The V and J ends lost 5 bases and 4 bases respectively, with 9 bases between them. The CDR3 loop spans 13 amino acids. Looked up from germline, CDR1 is LNHNV and CDR2 is YYDKDF (reference sequence). CDR3 coding DNA: TGTGCCACCAGCGCGGGACAGAAAAACATTCAGTACTTC. Its translation is CATSAGQKNIQYF. The full variable domain, with the rest looked up from reference TRBV15 and TRBJ2-4, is DAMVIQNPRYQVTQFGKPVTLSCSQTLNHNVMYWYQQKSSQAPKLLFHYYDKDFNNEADTPDNFQSRRPNTSFCFLDIRSPGLGDTAMYLCATSAGQKNIQYFGAGTRLSVL.

In nucleotides, the CDR3 is TGTGCCAGCAGGAGGGACAGACAACTTTCTGAAGCTTTCTTT. This encodes CASRRDRQLSEAFF. The J gene is TRBJ1-1, the V gene TRBV6-5; 7 bases map to TRBD1. The CDR3 length is 14 residues. Losses at the gene ends were 6 bases for V and 6 bases for J; bases not matched to a gene: 10. The germline V gene encodes CDR1 MNHEY and CDR2 SVGAGI.

J is TRBJ2-7 and V is TRBV30; D is undetermined. The germline V gene encodes CDR1 GTSNPN and CDR2 SVGIG (reference sequence). V gave up 1 base and J gave up 3 bases, with 4 bases separating them. The CDR3 covers 11 residues. For the CDR3, the DNA is TGTGCCTGGAGTGCCCTCTACGAGCAGTACTTC. Amino acid sequence: CAWSALYEQYF.

The rearrangement joins TRBV19 to TRBJ2-3, with TRBD2 identical over 9 bases. The CDR3 has 15 amino acids. Germline V gene lookup returns CDR1 LNHDA and CDR2 SQIVND (reference sequence). The J segment lost 6 bases and the V segment lost 0 bases, leaving 4 bases of the junction unmatched. CDR3 amino acids: CASSIEAGGLDTQYF. CDR3 nucleotides: TGTGCCAGTAGTATAGAGGCGGGGGGGCTGGATACGCAGTATTTT. Variable domain in full (rest from reference TRBV19 and TRBJ2-3): DGGITQSPKYLFRKEGQNVTLSCEQNLNHDAMYWYRQDPGQGLRLIYYSQIVNDFQKGDIAEGYSVSREKKESFPLTVTSAQKNPTAFYLCASSIEAGGLDTQYFGPGTRLTVL.

CDR3 in amino acids: CATSRGSGQGWSQYF. The CDR3 DNA sequence: TGTGCCACCAGCAGAGGCTCGGGACAGGGTTGGTCCCAGTACTTC. The chain combines TRBV15 with TRBJ2-5; TRBD1 matches at 9 bases. With V trimmed by 1 base and J by 9 bases, 9 bases remained unmatched. The CDR3 is 15 amino acids. From germline, CDR1 is LNHNV and CDR2 YYDKDF (reference sequence). The variable domain in full, with the rest retrieved from reference TRBV15 and TRBJ2-5, is DAMVIQNPRYQVTQFGKPVTLSCSQTLNHNVMYWYQQKSSQAPKLLFHYYDKDFNNEADTPDNFQSRRPNTSFCFLDIRSPGLGDTAMYLCATSRGSGQGWSQYFGPGTRLLVL.